This T cell receptor (beta chain) came from a study of blood T cell repertoires in COVID-19 (dated by TCRdb to the early 2020s). About the study as a whole: The collaborator samples originated in the United States, Italy and Spain and spanned the acute and convalescent phases of COVID-19. The repertoires were released in a freely available public database meant as a resource for research on the immune response to SARS-CoV-2. Samples were obtained from the ongoing ImmuneRACE study (first 160 participants) and from over a thousand subjects provided by 6 global collaborators. Subjects who had been exposed to COVID-19, were actively infected with it, or had recovered from it provided the deeply sampled blood TCRbeta repertoires that made up the dataset. The material from the prospective study consisted of cDNA or gDNA derived from T cells, B-cell-depleted T cells, or PBMCs. Where HLA class I and class II types were available, the types were taken from metadata supplied by the sample provider, not from assay-based typing. The sample metadata nearly always contained a de-identified subject ID, COVID-19 status, age in years and sex. What the study reported, not specific to this receptor: The quantity of clinical and demographic metadata differed by source and by participant and was supplied without curation.

Participants in the prospective study were aged roughly 18 to 100 years, lived in 20 to 25 United States geographic areas, and enrolled through a virtual design. To assign participants to cohorts, the prospective study relied on clinical history that participants themselves reported in a screening survey and a study questionnaire. ImmuneRACE Cohort 3 recovered participants were defined by two consecutive negative NP/OP PCR tests, healthcare professional clearance, or symptom resolution. In the prospective study, whole blood, serum and a nasopharyngeal or oropharyngeal swab were collected from each participant by mobile phlebotomists. Prospective study participants could optionally give additional blood draws and questionnaires over a roughly 2-month period. Before DNA extraction, blood samples from the prospective study were shipped at room temperature or frozen. The immunoSEQ Assay, a bias-controlled multiplex PCR, was used to amplify TCRbeta CDR3 regions from genomic DNA. As for how the authors treated the data: The number of nucleated cells in each sample was estimated from the amplification of reference gene primers within the assay. To quantify the absolute abundance of each unique TCRbeta CDR3 rearrangement, sequence reads were collapsed and filtered. For each sample, productive Simpson clonality was calculated as the square root of Simpson's diversity index across productive rearrangements. The clones in this table, taken by TCRdb from immuneACCESS, are in-frame only. Not every clone is retained; where verified, under half of the shortfall comes from an unresolved V gene, and the cause of the rest is unknown. V, J and clone size were drawn from that table, and D and trimming were deduced from the DNA. This sample lists 300,000 to 350,000 clones; approximately 85% were detected once. The ten largest make up under 2.5% of the sample.

As regards this clone: It lacks a known antigen. No base quality values were provided; no much bigger clone lies one nucleotide off.

The TCR originated in a man between 25 and 39 years old who had recovered from COVID-19. The source material was PBMCs or T cells enriched from blood (not recorded which).

The sequenced DNA is TGTGCCAGCAGCCCCTGGACAGCTTCCTACGAGCAGTACTTC. The encoded protein is CASSPWTASYEQYF. This chain is built from TRBV11-2 and TRBJ2-7, with TRBD1 perhaps the D gene, on 6 matching bases. The CDR3 runs 14 amino acids, cysteine and phenylalanine included. This entry keeps only the CDR3 DNA: 42 bases, framed from base 1. Cut back by 5 bases and 1 base, the V and J ends lie 12 bases apart. From a lookup of the germline V gene, CDR1 and CDR2 are SGHAT and FQNNGV.